This TCR beta chain stems from a study of CD8+CD57+ T cells in acquired aplastic anemia. Genomic DNA was employed as the template in profiling TCR beta VDJ and CDR3. TCRdb fed the reads into MiXCR, producing one record per CDR3 protein. The sample has about 200,000 distinct CDR3 sequences; around 50% are singletons. All patients picked for sequencing had shown, by flow cytometry, an expansion of CD8+CD57+ cells. This TCR was recovered from a human donor with aplastic anemia. The sample taken for sequencing was sorted CD4+, CD8+, or CD8+CD57+ T cells (not recorded which) from PBMCs.

CDR3: CANARDRTYEQYF. The CDR3 DNA is TGTGCCAACGCACGGGACAGAACCTACGAGCAGTACTTC. The chain has TRBV10-3 and TRBJ2-7; 7 nucleotides agree with TRBD1. Looked up from germline, CDR1 is ENHRY and CDR2 is SYGVKD. V lost 10 bases, J lost 2 bases, and 8 bases stayed unmatched. This CDR3 contains 13 residues.